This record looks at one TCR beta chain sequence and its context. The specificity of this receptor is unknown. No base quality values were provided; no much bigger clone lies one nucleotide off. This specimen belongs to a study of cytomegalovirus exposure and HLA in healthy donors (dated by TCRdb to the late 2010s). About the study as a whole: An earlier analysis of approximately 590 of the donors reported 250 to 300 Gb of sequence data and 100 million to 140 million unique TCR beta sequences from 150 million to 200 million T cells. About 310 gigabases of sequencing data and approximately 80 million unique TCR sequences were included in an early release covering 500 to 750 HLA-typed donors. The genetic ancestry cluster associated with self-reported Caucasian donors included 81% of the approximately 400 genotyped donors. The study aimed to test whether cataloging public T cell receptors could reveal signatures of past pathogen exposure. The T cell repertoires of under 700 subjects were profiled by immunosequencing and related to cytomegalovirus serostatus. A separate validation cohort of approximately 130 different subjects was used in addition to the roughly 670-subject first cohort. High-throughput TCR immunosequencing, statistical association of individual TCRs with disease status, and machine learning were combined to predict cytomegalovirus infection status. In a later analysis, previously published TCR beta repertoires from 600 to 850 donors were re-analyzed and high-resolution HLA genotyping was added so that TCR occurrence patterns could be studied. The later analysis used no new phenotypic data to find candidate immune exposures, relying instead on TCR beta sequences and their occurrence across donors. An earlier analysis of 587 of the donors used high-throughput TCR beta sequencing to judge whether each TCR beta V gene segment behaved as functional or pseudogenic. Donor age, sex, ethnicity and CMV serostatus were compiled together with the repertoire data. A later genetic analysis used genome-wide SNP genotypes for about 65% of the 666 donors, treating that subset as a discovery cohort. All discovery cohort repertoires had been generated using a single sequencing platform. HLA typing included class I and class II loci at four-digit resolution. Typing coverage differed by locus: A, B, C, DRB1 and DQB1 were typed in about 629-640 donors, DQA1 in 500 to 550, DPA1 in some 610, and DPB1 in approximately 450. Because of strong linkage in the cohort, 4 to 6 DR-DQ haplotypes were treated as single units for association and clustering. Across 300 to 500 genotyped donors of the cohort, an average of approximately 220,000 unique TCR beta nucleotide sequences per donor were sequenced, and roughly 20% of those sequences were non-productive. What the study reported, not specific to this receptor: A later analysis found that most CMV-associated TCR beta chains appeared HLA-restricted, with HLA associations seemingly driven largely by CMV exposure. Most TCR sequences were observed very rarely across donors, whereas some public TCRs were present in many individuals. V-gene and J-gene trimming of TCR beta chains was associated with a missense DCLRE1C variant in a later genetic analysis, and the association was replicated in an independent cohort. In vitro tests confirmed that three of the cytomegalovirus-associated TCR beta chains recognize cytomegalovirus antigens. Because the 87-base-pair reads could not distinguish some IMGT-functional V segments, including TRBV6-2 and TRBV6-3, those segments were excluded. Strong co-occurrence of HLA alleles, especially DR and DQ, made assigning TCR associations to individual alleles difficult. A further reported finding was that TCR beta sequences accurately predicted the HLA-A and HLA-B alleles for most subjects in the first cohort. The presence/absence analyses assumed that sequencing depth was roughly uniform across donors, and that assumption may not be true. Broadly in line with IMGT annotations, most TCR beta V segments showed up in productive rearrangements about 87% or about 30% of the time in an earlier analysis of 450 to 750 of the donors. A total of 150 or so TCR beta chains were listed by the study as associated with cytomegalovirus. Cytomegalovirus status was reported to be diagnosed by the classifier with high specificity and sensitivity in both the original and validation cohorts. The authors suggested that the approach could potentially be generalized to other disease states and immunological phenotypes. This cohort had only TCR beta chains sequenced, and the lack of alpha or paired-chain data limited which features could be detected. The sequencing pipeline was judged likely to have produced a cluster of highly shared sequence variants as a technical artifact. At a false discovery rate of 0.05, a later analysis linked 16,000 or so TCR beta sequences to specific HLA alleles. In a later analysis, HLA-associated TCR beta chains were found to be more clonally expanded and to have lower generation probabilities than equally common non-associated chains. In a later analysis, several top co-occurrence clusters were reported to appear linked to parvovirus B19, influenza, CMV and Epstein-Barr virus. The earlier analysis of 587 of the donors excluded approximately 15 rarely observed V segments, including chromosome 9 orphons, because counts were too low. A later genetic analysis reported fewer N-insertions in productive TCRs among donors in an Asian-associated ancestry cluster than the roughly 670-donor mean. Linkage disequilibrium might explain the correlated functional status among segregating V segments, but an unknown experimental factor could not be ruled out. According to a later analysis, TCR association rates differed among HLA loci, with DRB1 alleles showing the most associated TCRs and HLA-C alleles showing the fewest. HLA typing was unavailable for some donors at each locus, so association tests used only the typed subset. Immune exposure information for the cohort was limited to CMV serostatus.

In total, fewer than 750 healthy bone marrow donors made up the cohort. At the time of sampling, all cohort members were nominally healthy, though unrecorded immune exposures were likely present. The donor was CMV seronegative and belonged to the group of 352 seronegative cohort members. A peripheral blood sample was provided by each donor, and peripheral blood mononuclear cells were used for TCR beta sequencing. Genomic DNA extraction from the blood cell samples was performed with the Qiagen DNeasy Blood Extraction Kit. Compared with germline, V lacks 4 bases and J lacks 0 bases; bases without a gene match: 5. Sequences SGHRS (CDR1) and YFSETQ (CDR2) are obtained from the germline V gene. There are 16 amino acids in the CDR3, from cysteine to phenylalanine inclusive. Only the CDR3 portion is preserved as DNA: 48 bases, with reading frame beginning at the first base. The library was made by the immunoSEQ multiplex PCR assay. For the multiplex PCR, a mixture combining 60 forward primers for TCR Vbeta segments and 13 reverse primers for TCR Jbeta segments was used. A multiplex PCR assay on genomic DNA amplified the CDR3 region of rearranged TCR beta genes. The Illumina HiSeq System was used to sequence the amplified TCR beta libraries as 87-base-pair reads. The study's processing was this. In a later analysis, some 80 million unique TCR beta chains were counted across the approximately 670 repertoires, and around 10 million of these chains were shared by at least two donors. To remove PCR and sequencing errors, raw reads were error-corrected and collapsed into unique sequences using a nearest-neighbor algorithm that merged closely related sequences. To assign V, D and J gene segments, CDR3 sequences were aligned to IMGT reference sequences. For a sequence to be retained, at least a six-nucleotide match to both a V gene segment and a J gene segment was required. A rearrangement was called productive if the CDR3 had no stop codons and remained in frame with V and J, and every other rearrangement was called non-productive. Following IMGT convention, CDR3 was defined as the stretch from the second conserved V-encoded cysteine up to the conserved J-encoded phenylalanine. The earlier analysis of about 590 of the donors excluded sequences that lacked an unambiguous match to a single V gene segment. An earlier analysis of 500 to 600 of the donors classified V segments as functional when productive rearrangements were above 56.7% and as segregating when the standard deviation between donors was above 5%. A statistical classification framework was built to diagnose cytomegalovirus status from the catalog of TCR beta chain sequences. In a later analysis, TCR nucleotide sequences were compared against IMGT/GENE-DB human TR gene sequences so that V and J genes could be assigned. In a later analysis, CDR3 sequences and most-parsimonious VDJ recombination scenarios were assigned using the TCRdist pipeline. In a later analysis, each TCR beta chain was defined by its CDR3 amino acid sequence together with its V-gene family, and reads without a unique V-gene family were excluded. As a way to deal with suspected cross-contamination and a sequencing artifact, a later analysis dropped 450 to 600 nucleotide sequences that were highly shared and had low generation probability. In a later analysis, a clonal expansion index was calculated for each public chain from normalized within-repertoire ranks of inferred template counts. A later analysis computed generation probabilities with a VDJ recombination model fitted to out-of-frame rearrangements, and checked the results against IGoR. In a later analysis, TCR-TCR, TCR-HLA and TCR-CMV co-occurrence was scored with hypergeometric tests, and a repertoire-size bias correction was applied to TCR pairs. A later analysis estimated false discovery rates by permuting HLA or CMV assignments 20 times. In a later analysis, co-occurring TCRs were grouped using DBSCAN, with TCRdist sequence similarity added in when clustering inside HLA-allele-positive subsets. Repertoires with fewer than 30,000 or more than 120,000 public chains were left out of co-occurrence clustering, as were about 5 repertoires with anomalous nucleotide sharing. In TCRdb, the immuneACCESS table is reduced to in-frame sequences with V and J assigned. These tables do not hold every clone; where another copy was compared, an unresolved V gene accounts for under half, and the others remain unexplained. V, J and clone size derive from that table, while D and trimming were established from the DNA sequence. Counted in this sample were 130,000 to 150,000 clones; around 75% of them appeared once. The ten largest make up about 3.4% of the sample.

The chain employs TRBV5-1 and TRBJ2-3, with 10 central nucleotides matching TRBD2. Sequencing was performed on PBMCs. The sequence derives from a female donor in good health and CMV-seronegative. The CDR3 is CASSTGLAVSTDTQYF. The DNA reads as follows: TGCGCCAGCAGCACCGGACTAGCGGTGAGCACAGATACGCAGTATTTT.